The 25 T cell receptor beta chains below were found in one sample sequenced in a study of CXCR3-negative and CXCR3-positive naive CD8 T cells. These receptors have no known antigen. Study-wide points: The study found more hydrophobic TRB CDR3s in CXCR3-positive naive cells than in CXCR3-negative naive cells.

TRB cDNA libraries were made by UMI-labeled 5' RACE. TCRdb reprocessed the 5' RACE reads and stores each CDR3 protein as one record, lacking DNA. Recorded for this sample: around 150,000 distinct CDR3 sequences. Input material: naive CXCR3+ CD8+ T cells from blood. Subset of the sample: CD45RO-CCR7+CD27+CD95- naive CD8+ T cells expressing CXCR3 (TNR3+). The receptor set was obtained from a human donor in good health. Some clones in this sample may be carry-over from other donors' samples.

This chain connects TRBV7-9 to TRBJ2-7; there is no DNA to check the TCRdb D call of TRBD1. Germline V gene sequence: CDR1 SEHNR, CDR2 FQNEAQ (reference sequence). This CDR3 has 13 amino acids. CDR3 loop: CASSLAGDLEQYF.

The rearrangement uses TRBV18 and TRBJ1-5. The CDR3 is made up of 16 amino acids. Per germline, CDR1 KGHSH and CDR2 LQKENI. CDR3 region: CASSPSAGYSNQPQHF. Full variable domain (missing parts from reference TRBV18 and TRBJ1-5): NAGVMQNPRHLVRRRGQEARLRCSPMKGHSHVYWYRQLPEEGLKFMVYLQKENIIDESGMPKERFSAEFPKEGPSILRIQQVVRGDSAAYFCASSPSAGYSNQPQHFGDGTRLSIL.

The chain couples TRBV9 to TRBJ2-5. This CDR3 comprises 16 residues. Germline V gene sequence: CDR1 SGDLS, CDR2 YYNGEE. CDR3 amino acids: CASSVGSDLLKETQYF.

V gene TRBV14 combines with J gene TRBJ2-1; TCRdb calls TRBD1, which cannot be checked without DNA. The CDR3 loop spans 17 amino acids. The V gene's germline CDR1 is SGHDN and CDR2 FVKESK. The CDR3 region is CASSQDRRERGRDEQFF.

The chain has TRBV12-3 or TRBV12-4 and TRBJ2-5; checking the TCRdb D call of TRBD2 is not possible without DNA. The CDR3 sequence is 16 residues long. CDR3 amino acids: CASSRTSGRMLETQYF.

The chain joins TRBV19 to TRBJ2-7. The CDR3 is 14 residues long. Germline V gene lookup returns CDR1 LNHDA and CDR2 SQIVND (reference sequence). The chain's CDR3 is CASSVSTGSHEQYF.

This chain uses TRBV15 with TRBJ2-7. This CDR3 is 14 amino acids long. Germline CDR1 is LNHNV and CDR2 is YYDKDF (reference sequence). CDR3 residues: CATSRRGTIDEQYF.

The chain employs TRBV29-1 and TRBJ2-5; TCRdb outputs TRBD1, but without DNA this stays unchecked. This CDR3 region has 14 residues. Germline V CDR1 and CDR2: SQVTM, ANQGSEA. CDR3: CSVRVTPNRETQYF.

CDR3 loop: CASRPEDSIQYF. The chain links TRBV11-2 to TRBJ2-3; TCRdb's D gene call, TRBD1, goes unchecked for lack of DNA. CDR3 length: 12 residues. Germline V gives CDR1 SGHAT, CDR2 FQNNGV.

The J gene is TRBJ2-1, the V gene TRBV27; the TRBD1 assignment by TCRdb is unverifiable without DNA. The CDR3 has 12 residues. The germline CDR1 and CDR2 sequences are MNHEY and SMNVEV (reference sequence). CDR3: CASTDGGNEQFF.

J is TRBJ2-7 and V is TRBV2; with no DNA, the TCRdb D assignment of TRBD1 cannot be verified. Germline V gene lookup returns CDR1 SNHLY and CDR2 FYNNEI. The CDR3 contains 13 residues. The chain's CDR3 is CASMDSDSYEQYF.

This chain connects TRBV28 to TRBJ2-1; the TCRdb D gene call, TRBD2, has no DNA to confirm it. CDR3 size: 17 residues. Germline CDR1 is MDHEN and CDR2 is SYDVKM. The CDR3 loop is CASSSQTGLATYNEQFF.

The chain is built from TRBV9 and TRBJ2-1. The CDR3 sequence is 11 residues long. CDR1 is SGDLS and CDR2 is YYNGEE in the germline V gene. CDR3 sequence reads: CASSVGDEQFF.

The CDR3 here is CASAESGTAVGNTEAFF. This sequence joins TRBV9 and TRBJ1-1; TCRdb designates TRBD1, a call that cannot be tested without DNA. CDR1 is SGDLS, CDR2 YYNGEE, per germline. The length of the CDR3 is 17 residues.

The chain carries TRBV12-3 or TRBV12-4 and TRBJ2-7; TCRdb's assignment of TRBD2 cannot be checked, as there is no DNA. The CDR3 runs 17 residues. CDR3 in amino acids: CASSSEVGGRARYEQYF.

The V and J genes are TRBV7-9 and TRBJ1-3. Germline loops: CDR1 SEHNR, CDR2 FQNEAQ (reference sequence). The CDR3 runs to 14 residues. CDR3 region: CASSPFDAGNTIYF.

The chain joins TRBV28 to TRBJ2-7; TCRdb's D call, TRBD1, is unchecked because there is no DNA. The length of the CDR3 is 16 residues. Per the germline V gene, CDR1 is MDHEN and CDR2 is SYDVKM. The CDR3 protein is CASSPLRDRVALEQYF.

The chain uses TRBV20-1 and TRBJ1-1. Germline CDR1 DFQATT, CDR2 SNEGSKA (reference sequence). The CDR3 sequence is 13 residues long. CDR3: CSARDPPGTEAFF.

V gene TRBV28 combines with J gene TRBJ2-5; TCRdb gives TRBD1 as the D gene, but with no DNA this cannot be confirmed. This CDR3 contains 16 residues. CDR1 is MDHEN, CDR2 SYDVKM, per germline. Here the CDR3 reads CASSLVPDSWYGAQYF.

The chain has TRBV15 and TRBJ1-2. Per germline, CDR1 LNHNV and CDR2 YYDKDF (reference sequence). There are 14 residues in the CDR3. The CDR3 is CATSRVTHDYGYTF.

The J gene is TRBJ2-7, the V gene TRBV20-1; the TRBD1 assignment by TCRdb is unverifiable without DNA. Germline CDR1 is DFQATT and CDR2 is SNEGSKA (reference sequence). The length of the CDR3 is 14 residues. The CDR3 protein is CSASIAGGYYEQYF.

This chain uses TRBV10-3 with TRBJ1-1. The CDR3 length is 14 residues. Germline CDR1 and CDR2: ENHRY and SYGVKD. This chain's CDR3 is CAISEGPLNTEAFF.

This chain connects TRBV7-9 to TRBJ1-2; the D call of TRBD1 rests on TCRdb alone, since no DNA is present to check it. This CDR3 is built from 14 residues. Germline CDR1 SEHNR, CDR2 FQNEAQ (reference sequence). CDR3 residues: CASSPLTENYGYTF.

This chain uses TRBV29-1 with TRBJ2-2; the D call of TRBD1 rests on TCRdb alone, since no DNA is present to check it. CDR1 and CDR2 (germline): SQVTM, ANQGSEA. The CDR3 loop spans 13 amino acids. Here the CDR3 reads CSVKQGNTGELFF.

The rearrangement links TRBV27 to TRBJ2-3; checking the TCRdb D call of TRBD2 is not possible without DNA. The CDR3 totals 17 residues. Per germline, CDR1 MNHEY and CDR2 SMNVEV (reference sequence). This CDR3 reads CASSLLYAGSSTDTQYF.